Listed below are T cell receptor beta chains from one sample, sequenced in a study of T cells in Graves' hyperthyroidism and ophthalmopathy. From the multiplex PCR reads, TCRdb called clonotypes with MiXCR, one entry per CDR3 protein. Among 640,000 or so distinct CDR3 sequences listed, 14% to 15% were seen once. The sequencing sample was made of blood. Receptor source: a woman aged 40 to 55 with Graves' ophthalmopathy. CDR3s leave out the opening cysteine and the closing phenylalanine or tryptophan.

>TRBV6-1
ASSETFLQGGTEAF
>TRBV20-1
SARDFQGNTEAF
>TRBV12-3/TRBV12-4
ASSEARGAQPQH
>TRBV30
AWRTRGGYTEAF
>TRBV11-2
ASSLDRVGRHGYT
>TRBV12-3/TRBV12-4
ASSLAKLWGYT
>TRBV12-3/TRBV12-4
ASASDTESF
>TRBV7-9
ASRHPLNYGYT
>TRBV6-1
ASTWSGMNTEAF
>TRBV4-3
ASSQQDRGGYGYT
>TRBV19
ASSEHTPLSETQY
>TRBV20-1
SAQLAETYEQY
>TRBV6-2/TRBV6-3
ASSPQGTGETQY
>TRBV20-1
SARDRIYGYT